One sample yielded the 10 T cell receptor beta chains listed below, sequenced in a study of identical twins (dated by TCRdb to the mid-2010s). Library generation was performed with 5' RACE. The run used an Illumina HiSeq 2000. TCRdb took the public reads, trimmed them with fastp at Q25, ran MiXCR for clone calling and kept in-frame beta chains. Each entry is one CDR3 protein sequence, shown with its most common DNA and genes. The table for this sample lists 750,000 to 950,000 distinct CDR3 sequences; 9% to 15% of them were counted only once. The top ten clonotypes cover around 1.5% of the sample. A further study also used this sample, focusing on yellow fever vaccine responses in identical twins.

The specimen was PBMCs. These receptors were obtained from a woman aged 18 to 35 in good health.

The rearrangement uses TRBV6-1 and TRBJ2-2; 8 bases agree with TRBD1. Looked up from germline, CDR1 is MNHNS and CDR2 is SASEGT. The length of the CDR3 is 15 residues. Losses at the gene ends were 5 bases for V and 1 base for J; bases not matched to a gene: 3. The CDR3 DNA reads as TGTGCCAGCAGTCGACAGGGGTGGAACACCGGGGAGCTGTTTTTT. It yields the protein CASSRQGWNTGELFF.

The V and J genes are TRBV3-1 and TRBJ2-7; TRBD2 matches 9 bases. Germline loops: CDR1 LGHDT, CDR2 YNNKEL (reference sequence). The CDR3 covers 15 residues. J was trimmed by 6 bases and V by 0 bases; bases with no gene match: 6. CDR3 coding DNA: TGTGCCAGCAGCCAAGATTTGGTAGCGGGAGCCGAGCAGTACTTC. It translates to CASSQDLVAGAEQYF.

The chain joins TRBV12-3 or TRBV12-4 to TRBJ2-7, with D possibly matching TRBD2 (7 bases). This CDR3 is built from 13 residues. The V end lost 10 bases, the J end lost 7 bases, and 20 bases lay between the germline ends. CDR3 sequence reads: CATQWGGSGEQYF. DNA for the CDR3: TGTGCCACCCAATGGGGGGGCTCAGGAGAGCAGTACTTC.

The sample holds many counts of this clonotype. The V and J genes are TRBV5-1 and TRBJ1-1; D not resolved. This CDR3 region has 14 residues. Germline values: CDR1 SGHRS, CDR2 YFSETQ. Trimming stripped 7 bases from V and 0 bases from J, with 13 bases between. In DNA, the CDR3 is TGCGCCAGCCAGCGGGAGAACATGAACACTGAAGCTTTCTTT. It translates to CASQRENMNTEAFF.

The chain couples TRBV10-3 to TRBJ2-1; TRBD2 is a possible D gene (6 bases). V was pared by 4 bases and J by 1 base, with 14 bases between. The CDR3 consists of 16 residues. Germline CDR1 reads ENHRY; CDR2 reads SYGVKD. CDR3 residues: CAISATEGRSYNEQFF. CDR3 nucleotide sequence: TGTGCCATCAGTGCGACGGAGGGACGGTCCTACAATGAGCAGTTCTTC.

There are many counts of this clonotype. CDR3 amino acids: CAIGTMYEQYF. The CDR3 coding sequence is TGTGCCATCGGAACCATGTACGAGCAGTACTTC. The V call is TRBV10-3, the J call TRBJ2-7; no definite D call. Germline lookup yields CDR1 ENHRY and CDR2 SYGVKD. The CDR3 runs to 11 residues. V was shortened by 8 bases and J by 4 bases, with 9 bases between the two germline ends.

The rearrangement uses TRBV5-6 and TRBJ2-1; 9 bases map to TRBD2. This CDR3 is 15 amino acids long. Unmatched junction bases numbered 4, after V lost 4 bases and J lost 2 bases. Germline CDR1 is SGHDT and CDR2 is YYEEEE. CDR3 sequence (DNA): TGTGCCAGCAGCGATAGCGGGGGCCCCTACAATGAGCAGTTCTTC. Its translation: CASSDSGGPYNEQFF.

This clonotype was recorded once. The chain has TRBV7-8 and TRBJ2-1; 11 bases align to TRBD2. The CDR3 length is 17 residues. Losses at the gene ends were 2 bases for V and 4 bases for J; bases not matched to a gene: 7. Germline V lookup: CDR1 SGHVS, CDR2 FQNEAQ. The CDR3: CASSLRRASGGYNEQFF. Written as DNA, the CDR3 is TGTGCCAGCAGCTTAAGGCGGGCTAGCGGGGGGTACAATGAGCAGTTCTTC.

A few counts support this clonotype. V usage is TRBV27 and J usage is TRBJ2-5, with D unresolved. The CDR3 is 15 amino acids. Trimming cost V 5 bases and J 2 bases, with 15 bases left between them. The germline V gene has CDR1 MNHEY and CDR2 SMNVEV (reference sequence). CDR3 DNA sequence: TGTGCCAGCAGTCCCCTGACAACACGGCAAGAGACCCAGTACTTC. The encoded protein is CASSPLTTRQETQYF.

At least ten counts were recorded for this clonotype. This rearrangement joins TRBV7-8 to TRBJ2-3, with 10 bases fitting TRBD2. V lost 11 bases, J lost 1 base, and 6 bases stayed unmatched. CDR1 SGHVS and CDR2 FQNEAQ come from the germline V gene. The CDR3 extends over 14 amino acids. CDR3 nucleotides: TGTGCCGTCGCAGGGACTAGCGGCACAGATACGCAGTATTTT. It encodes CAVAGTSGTDTQYF.